The rows below give T cell receptor beta chains drawn from one sample of a study of cytomegalovirus exposure and HLA in healthy donors. The method was immunoSEQ multiplex PCR; TCRdb's version includes in-frame clones alone and lacks a portion of them. This repertoire shows approximately 210,000 clones, 79% found once; its top ten account for under 2%. Input material: PBMCs. These receptors originate from a girl aged 10 to 17 in good health and CMV-seropositive. Each CDR3 is given with its conserved first and last residue. The D gene is left open where the match is weak. Rows may omit the clone size; those that give it use once, few, many or a size class.

>NA|TRBV5-4|TRBJ1-4|NA
TGTGCCAGCAGCTACGGGGTGGGCGAAAAACTGTTTTTT
CASSYGVGEKLFF
>NA|TRBV27|TRBJ1-1|NA
TGTGCCAGCAGTTTATGGGGGCGCACGAACACTGAAGCTTTCTTT
CASSLWGRTNTEAFF
>TRBD2|TRBV5-1|TRBJ2-7|few
TGCGCCAGCAGCTTGGCGGGGGGATACTACGAGCAGTACTTC
CASSLAGGYYEQYF
>NA|TRBV18|TRBJ2-5|NA
TGTGCCAGCTCACCGATGGGGCACGAAGAGACCCAGTACTTC
CASSPMGHEETQYF
>NA|TRBV5-5|TRBJ1-4|NA
TGTGCCAGCAGCTTCCCGCTCGGGGAGGATGAAAAACTGTTTTTT
CASSFPLGEDEKLFF
>TRBD1|TRBV5-1|TRBJ2-7|once
TGCGCCAGCAGCCGGGACAGTGGCTCCTACGAGCAGTACTTC
CASSRDSGSYEQYF
>NA|TRBV30|TRBJ1-2|NA
TGTGCCTGGTCGTCAGCGGACTATGGCTACACCTTC
CAWSSADYGYTF
>NA|TRBV10-3|TRBJ2-2|NA
TGTGCCATCAGTGACAGGGGGGCTAACACCGGGGAGCTGTTTTTT
CAISDRGANTGELFF
>TRBD2|TRBV19|TRBJ2-7|NA
TGTGCCAGTAGTTCCCCTAGCGGGGCGTTGGGCGAGCAGTACTTC
CASSSPSGALGEQYF
>TRBD1|TRBV6-4|TRBJ1-2|NA
TGTGCCAGCAGTGACACTATACGACAGGGGACTAACTATGGCTACACCTTC
CASSDTIRQGTNYGYTF
>NA|TRBV4-1|TRBJ1-2|once
TGCGCCAGCAGCCCATTCCAACAGGGTCTTGGCTACACCTTC
CASSPFQQGLGYTF
>NA|TRBV5-1|TRBJ2-1|once
TGCGCCAGCAGCTTGGTCGGCGGGTACTCCTACAATGAGCAGTTCTTC
CASSLVGGYSYNEQFF
>TRBD1|TRBV7-8|TRBJ1-6|NA
TGTGCCAGCAGCCGGACAGGGAACAATTCACCCCTCCACTTT
CASSRTGNNSPLHF
>NA|TRBV4-1|TRBJ1-4|NA
TGCGCCAGCAGCGAATCAGGGAAGGGTGAAAAACTGTTTTTT
CASSESGKGEKLFF
>NA|TRBV10-3|TRBJ2-5|NA
TGTGCCATCAGTGATTCGGGGGGCCTATGGGGTGCAGAGACCCAGTACTTC
CAISDSGGLWGAETQYF
>NA|TRBV27|TRBJ2-3|NA
TGTGCCAGCAAAGGGACTTTGATTACAGATACGCAGTATTTT
CASKGTLITDTQYF
>TRBD1|TRBV5-1|TRBJ1-4|NA
TGCGCCAGCAGCTTGGGGACAGGGGCAACTAATGAAAAACTGTTTTTT
CASSLGTGATNEKLFF
>NA|TRBV14|TRBJ1-6|NA
TGTGCCAGCAGCCAAATCAGGGCGGCCTCACCCCTCCACTTT
CASSQIRAASPLHF
>TRBD1|TRBV11-2|TRBJ1-4|NA
TGTGCCAGCAGCTTAGGCCGGACAGGGGCCTATGAAAAACTGTTTTTT
CASSLGRTGAYEKLFF
>TRBD2|TRBV27|TRBJ2-1|NA
TGTGCCAGCAGACTAGCGGGGGGTAACAATGAGCAGTTCTTC
CASRLAGGNNEQFF
>NA|TRBV19|TRBJ2-2|NA
TGTGCCAGTAGTATAGGGGGAGACACCGGGGAGCTGTTTTTT
CASSIGGDTGELFF
>NA|TRBV1|TRBJ1-5|NA
TGCACCAGCAGCCAAGATCCAGGGGCGCGGAATCAGCCCCAGCATTTT
CTSSQDPGARNQPQHF
>TRBD2|TRBV6-1|TRBJ2-4|few
TGTGCCAGCAGTGACCGTCCAGCGGGGGGGGTAAACATTCAGTACTTC
CASSDRPAGGVNIQYF
>NA|TRBV7-2|TRBJ2-4|NA
TGTGCCAGCGAGGAAGTTGGCACAAACATTCAGTACTTC
CASEEVGTNIQYF
>NA|TRBV5-1|TRBJ2-6|NA
TGCGCCAGCAGCTTTACAGGGACCTCTGGGGCCAACGTCCTGACTTTC
CASSFTGTSGANVLTF
>NA|TRBV5-5|TRBJ1-4|NA
TGTGCCAGCAGCTTGCGGGACACCATTAATGAAAAACTGTTTTTT
CASSLRDTINEKLFF
>NA|TRBV2|TRBJ1-5|NA
TGTGCCAGCAAGCCAGGCAACAATCAGCCCCAGCATTTT
CASKPGNNQPQHF
>NA|TRBV5-4|TRBJ2-5|NA
TGTGCCAGCAGCTTTTACGGGGTCCAAGAGACCCAGTACTTC
CASSFYGVQETQYF
>TRBD2|TRBV10-3|TRBJ2-3|NA
TGTGCCATCACGGCGGGAGTCACAGATACGCAGTATTTT
CAITAGVTDTQYF
>TRBD1|TRBV5-4|TRBJ1-6|NA
TGTGCCAGCAGCTTCCTTGGGACAGGGGATTCACCCCTCCACTTT
CASSFLGTGDSPLHF
>NA|TRBV19|TRBJ1-1|NA
TGTGCCAGTAGTATAGGGACAATTAACACTGAAGCTTTCTTT
CASSIGTINTEAFF
>NA|TRBV13|TRBJ2-7|once
TGTGCCAGCAGCCCCCGGGACACCACCTACGAGCAGTACTTC
CASSPRDTTYEQYF
>NA|TRBV14|TRBJ2-1|NA
TGTGCCAGCAGCCCCCAACAACAGGGACGATATGCAGATGAGCAGTTCTTC
CASSPQQQGRYADEQFF
>NA|TRBV10-1|TRBJ2-2|NA
TGCGCCAGCAGTGTGACACCTAACACCGGGGAGCTGTTTTTT
CASSVTPNTGELFF
>NA|TRBV11-2|TRBJ1-6|NA
TGTGCCAGCAGCTTAGGCCGGGTTGTTGATTCACCCCTCCACTTT
CASSLGRVVDSPLHF
>NA|TRBV5-4|TRBJ1-1|NA
TGTGCCAGCAGCTTGAGTGGCAGGGGCGTCACTGAAGCTTTCTTT
CASSLSGRGVTEAFF
>NA|TRBV2|TRBJ2-7|NA
TGTGCTAGCCAGAGGACGAGGGAAAAATCCTCCGTGCAGTACTTC
CASQRTREKSSVQYF
>TRBD1|TRBV6-5|TRBJ1-5|NA
TGTGCCAGTTCCGGGACAGGGAACCAGCCCCAGCATTTT
CASSGTGNQPQHF
>NA|TRBV10-3|TRBJ1-2|once
TGTGCCATCAGGGGAGACAACGGGGGCTACACCTTC
CAIRGDNGGYTF
>NA|TRBV30|TRBJ1-3|once
TGTGCCTGGAGCGGACACATCTCTGGAAACACCATATATTTT
CAWSGHISGNTIYF
>TRBD1|TRBV11-2|TRBJ2-6|few
TGTGCCAGCAGCGAGGGGACAGTCCGTTTCGAGACTGGGGCCAACGTCCTGACTTTC
CASSEGTVRFETGANVLTF
>TRBD1|TRBV2|TRBJ1-2|NA
TGTGCCAGCCCGGGGACAGGGCCCCTATCTGGCTACACCTTC
CASPGTGPLSGYTF
>NA|TRBV10-3|TRBJ1-2|NA
TGTGCCATCAGTGAGAGGAGGCCCTCGTCTAACTATGGCTACACCTTC
CAISERRPSSNYGYTF
>TRBD1|TRBV6-5|TRBJ2-7|NA
TGTGCCAGCAAAAAACAGGGGCGGAACGAGCAGTACTTC
CASKKQGRNEQYF
>TRBD1|TRBV4-2|TRBJ1-5|NA
TGTGCCAGCAGCCAAGTTGGTGGACAGGGGGCATCGGGCAATCAGCCCCAGCATTTT
CASSQVGGQGASGNQPQHF
>TRBD1|TRBV7-6|TRBJ2-7|NA
TGTGCCAGCAGCTCGGACAGGGGTTACGAGCAGTACTTC
CASSSDRGYEQYF
>NA|TRBV7-2|TRBJ1-1|NA
TGTGCCAGCAGCTCACCCGACAGGAACACTGAAGCTTTCTTT
CASSSPDRNTEAFF
>NA|TRBV11-2|TRBJ1-4|few
TGTGCCAGCAGCTTCATAACAGGGTCGAATGAAAAACTGTTTTTT
CASSFITGSNEKLFF
>TRBD1|TRBV2|TRBJ2-5|NA
TGTGCCAGCATGGGGCAGGGGGCTGGGGAGACCCAGTACTTC
CASMGQGAGETQYF
>NA|TRBV19|TRBJ2-7|once
NA
CASSPLWQSGAEQYF
>NA|TRBV4-1|TRBJ1-1|NA
TGCGCCAGCAGCCAAACCCCCGGAGAGAACACTGAAGCTTTCTTT
CASSQTPGENTEAFF
>NA|TRBV19|TRBJ1-6|few
TGTGCCAGTAGTATAGATCGCGGCAGTAGGAATTCACCCCTCCACTTT
CASSIDRGSRNSPLHF
>NA|TRBV10-3|TRBJ2-1|once
TGTGCCATCAGTGATGGGCTACAGAATGAGCAGTTCTTC
CAISDGLQNEQFF
>NA|TRBV4-2|TRBJ2-1|once
TGTGCCAGCAGCCAAGATGGATACCAGGGCGCTATCCCCTCCCACAGTGAGCAGTTCTTC
CASSQDGYQGAIPSHSEQFF
>NA|TRBV19|TRBJ1-2|once
TGTGCCAGTACCATAGCTAACTATGGCTACACCTTC
CASTIANYGYTF
>NA|TRBV19|TRBJ1-5|NA
TGTGCCAGTAGTATAGGGGGTCGGGGGAATCAGCCCCAGCATTTT
CASSIGGRGNQPQHF
>NA|TRBV6-5|TRBJ2-7|NA
TGTGCCAGCAGTTTAGAGGGCGGGGAGCAGTACTTC
CASSLEGGEQYF
>TRBD2|TRBV30|TRBJ2-1|once
TGTGCCTGGACGACTAGCGCATACAATGAGCAGTTCTTC
CAWTTSAYNEQFF
>TRBD2|TRBV6-8|TRBJ2-3|NA
TGTGCCAGCAGTACTCCGAGAAGGACTAGCGGGGGGGAACCTAGCACAGATACGCAGTATTTT
CASSTPRRTSGGEPSTDTQYF
>NA|TRBV9|TRBJ1-4|NA
TGTGCCAGCAGCCCCCGGGAGGGATGGGATGAAAAACTGTTTTTT
CASSPREGWDEKLFF